The present TCR beta chain was sequenced within a study of tumor-infiltrating lymphocytes in localized non-small cell lung cancer. Study-level information: Patients included smokers and never-smokers with various histologies, some sampled after neoadjuvant chemotherapy. Study-wide results and caveats: Immunotypes IM1 and IM2 had similar TCR-derived T-cell fractions. TCRbeta sequencing showed higher T cell infiltration in tumors than uninvolved lung.

TCRdb's copy holds only in-frame clones and misses some; the assay was immunoSEQ multiplex PCR. The data contain some 9,700 clones, just under 85% of them singletons. The CDR3 is 16 amino acids. Per germline, CDR1 LNHDA and CDR2 SQIVND (reference sequence). Trimming took off 5 bases at V and 4 bases at J, with 18 bases between the two ends. There are a few counts of this clone. Its cognate antigen is unknown. The chain uses TRBV19 and TRBJ2-1, with a possible D match to TRBD1 (6 bases). Sequencing was carried out using uninvolved lung tissue not adjacent to the tumor. The TCR originated in a human donor with non-small cell lung cancer. The CDR3 protein is CASSLQGQSRYNEQFF. Here the CDR3 DNA reads TGTGCCAGTAGTCTACAAGGACAGTCCCGATACAATGAGCAGTTCTTC.